The 16 T cell receptor beta chains given below trace back to one sample, sequenced in a study of shared clonotypes between healthy human individuals. Generated by immunoSEQ multiplex PCR, the TCRdb table keeps only in-frame clones and is missing some. The sample consists of 2.3 million or so clones, 93% of them appearing once. Sequenced: naive CD4+ T cells from PBMCs. Subset given: CD45RA+ positively selected. These receptors were obtained from a man in his late teens or twenties in good health. Some clones in this sample may be carry-over from other donors' samples.

About this clone: The same CDR3 arises from other DNA sequences in this sample as well. The rearrangement joins TRBV19 to TRBJ2-2; possibly TRBD1 for D (5 bases). This CDR3 comprises 13 residues. The ends were cut back, 5 bases at V and 5 bases at J, with 9 bases in the middle. Per the germline V gene, CDR1 is LNHDA and CDR2 is SQIVND (reference sequence). For the CDR3, the DNA is TGTGCCAGTAGTGGGCAGGGAACCGGGGAGCTGTTTTTT. Translation: CASSGQGTGELFF.

The chain's CDR3 is CASSYSVAVDTQYF. The CDR3 DNA reads as TGTGCCAGCAGTTACTCGGTCGCGGTAGATACGCAGTATTTT. The V call is TRBV6-6, the J call TRBJ2-3; no clear D gene. CDR1 MNHNY and CDR2 SVGAGI come from the germline V gene (reference sequence). This CDR3 comprises 14 residues. V lost 0 bases to trimming and J lost 5 bases, with 9 bases between them.

The rearrangement links TRBV5-4 to TRBJ2-7, with 7 nucleotides matching TRBD1. This CDR3 is built from 16 residues. In germline, CDR1 is SGHNT, CDR2 YYREEE (reference sequence). Germline trimming cut 4 bases from V and 0 bases from J; bases unmatched to any gene: 10. CDR3 sequence: CASSPGQATSSYEQYF. The CDR3 DNA reads TGTGCCAGCAGCCCAGGACAGGCGACGAGCTCCTACGAGCAGTACTTC. The full variable domain, its missing parts supplied by reference TRBV5-4 and TRBJ2-7, is ETGVTQSPTHLIKTRGQQVTLRCSSQSGHNTVSWYQQALGQGPQFIFQYYREEENGRGNFPPRFSGLQFPNYSSELNVNALELDDSALYLCASSPGQATSSYEQYFGPGTRLTVT.

The V and J genes are TRBV25-1 and TRBJ2-2; possibly TRBD1 for D (6 bases). Germline values: CDR1 MGHDK, CDR2 SYGVNS. V was shortened by 2 bases and J by 4 bases, with 11 bases between the two germline ends. This CDR3 comprises 15 residues. CDR3 nucleotide sequence: TGTGCCAGCAGTGAAGAGGACAGAGCCACCGGGGAGCTGTTTTTT. Protein product: CASSEEDRATGELFF. Based on the CDR3 plus reference TRBV25-1 and TRBJ2-2, the full variable domain is EADIYQTPRYLVIGTGKKITLECSQTMGHDKMYWYQQDPGMELHLIHYSYGVNSTEKGDLSSESTVSRIRTEHFPLTLESARPSHTSQYLCASSEEDRATGELFFGEGSRLTVL.

The chain combines TRBV28 with TRBJ2-7; D uncertain. Per the germline V gene, CDR1 is MDHEN and CDR2 is SYDVKM. This CDR3 contains 13 residues. Trimming stripped 3 bases from V and 5 bases from J, with 11 bases between. The CDR3 region is CASSFYSSDEQYF. For the CDR3, the DNA is TGTGCCAGCAGTTTTTATTCTTCGGACGAGCAGTACTTC.

The V and J genes are TRBV4-2 and TRBJ2-2, with 12 bases aligning to TRBD2. Trimming took 4 bases from V and 5 from J; bases not matched to a gene: 8. The germline V gene has CDR1 LGHNA and CDR2 YNFKEQ. The CDR3 extends over 17 amino acids. Here the CDR3 DNA reads TGTGCCAGCAGCCCCCGACTAGCGGGAGTTGGGACCGGGGAGCTGTTTTTT. Protein product: CASSPRLAGVGTGELFF.

The rearrangement links TRBV7-9 to TRBJ1-5; D remains unclear. V lost 3 bases and J 1 base, leaving 7 bases between the germline ends. Germline V lookup: CDR1 SEHNR, CDR2 FQNEAQ (reference sequence). The length of the CDR3 is 14 residues. The CDR3 sequence: CASSFGSSNQPQHF. The CDR3 DNA is TGTGCCAGCAGCTTTGGTTCCAGCAATCAGCCCCAGCATTTT.

This clone appeared a single time. The V call is TRBV7-2, the J call TRBJ2-7; no reliable D call. The CDR3 contains 15 residues. The germline V gene has CDR1 SGHTA and CDR2 FQGNSA. Deletions cut 1 base from V and 1 base from J, with 11 bases between. The CDR3 loop reads CASSLDVTRSYEQYF. For the CDR3, the DNA is TGTGCCAGCAGCTTAGACGTGACACGGTCCTACGAGCAGTACTTC. The entire variable domain, with the rest obtained from reference TRBV7-2 and TRBJ2-7, is as follows: GAGVSQSPSNKVTEKGKDVELRCDPISGHTALYWYRQSLGQGLEFLIYFQGNSAPDKSGLPSDRFSAERTGGSVSTLTIQRTQQEDSAVYLCASSLDVTRSYEQYFGPGTRLTVT.

With regard to this clone: The same CDR3 is also encoded by other DNA sequences in this sample. The V call is TRBV7-9, the J call TRBJ2-7; no definite D call. V lost 5 bases, J lost 2 bases, and 7 bases lay in between. Germline loops: CDR1 SEHNR, CDR2 FQNEAQ (reference sequence). The CDR3 contains 12 residues. The DNA for the CDR3 is TGTGCCAGCAGCCCGAGACCCTACGAGCAGTACTTC. It translates to CASSPRPYEQYF.

With respect to this clone: The same CDR3 is also encoded by other DNA sequences in this sample. The V call is TRBV25-1, the J call TRBJ2-7, with TRBD2 identical over 7 bases. This CDR3 comprises 14 residues. Germline V gives CDR1 MGHDK, CDR2 SYGVNS. Unmatched junction bases numbered 5, after V lost 6 bases and J lost 0 bases. The CDR3 sequence: CASRASGSSYEQYF. The CDR3 DNA is TGTGCCAGCAGAGCTAGCGGAAGCTCCTACGAGCAGTACTTC.

V usage is TRBV7-3 and J usage is TRBJ2-7; TRBD1 might be the D (5 bases). CDR1 SGHTA and CDR2 FQGTGA come from the germline V gene. The CDR3 runs 15 residues. V was trimmed by 2 bases and J by 3 bases, leaving 14 bases between them. CDR3 DNA: TGTGCCAGCAGCTTAGTGCAGGGCGTTGGCTACGAGCAGTACTTC. Protein product: CASSLVQGVGYEQYF.

The gene calls are TRBV4-2 and TRBJ2-7; 12 nucleotides agree with TRBD1. Germline V CDR1 and CDR2: LGHNA, YNFKEQ. The V segment lost 0 bases and the J segment 5 bases; nucleotides outside the gene matches: 5. This CDR3 has 16 amino acids. DNA for the CDR3: TGTGCCAGCAGCCAAGATCGGGGGACAGGGGGCGACGAGCAGTACTTC. Translation gives CASSQDRGTGGDEQYF.

This chain connects TRBV9 to TRBJ2-1; 8 bases are shared with TRBD2. Trimming removed 2 bases from V and 8 bases from J; junction bases left unmatched: 9. Germline values: CDR1 SGDLS, CDR2 YYNGEE. The CDR3 is made up of 15 amino acids. In DNA form, the CDR3 reads TGTGCCAGCAGCGTGAGCGGGAGCCTTTTGTATGAGCAGTTCTTC. This sequence encodes CASSVSGSLLYEQFF.

The chain has TRBV28 and TRBJ2-7; 7 bases are a match to TRBD1. This CDR3 is 15 amino acids long. V lost 3 bases and J lost 9; bases outside the gene matches: 14. Germline CDR1 reads MDHEN; CDR2 reads SYDVKM. CDR3 in amino acids: CASSFIGTDLRWQYF. In DNA form, the CDR3 reads TGTGCCAGCAGTTTTATCGGGACAGACCTACGATGGCAGTACTTC.

With regard to this clone: An end of the junction differs from the germline gene, which may be a read error. The chain joins TRBV2 to TRBJ1-1; 7 bases align to TRBD1. The CDR3 contains 15 residues. CDR1 SNHLY and CDR2 FYNNEI come from the germline V gene. The CDR3 reads CASREGTEGLAEAFF. Written as DNA, the CDR3 is TGTGCCAGCAGGGAAGGGACAGAGGGGTTGGCTGAAGCTTTCTTT.

The chain carries TRBV7-8 and TRBJ2-1; 10 positions agree with TRBD2. Germline values: CDR1 SGHVS, CDR2 FQNEAQ. V shed 5 bases, J shed 5 bases, and the junction held 6 bases outside the gene matches. CDR3 length: 15 residues. CDR3 amino acids: CASSLKAGGNNEQFF. The CDR3 DNA sequence: TGTGCCAGCAGCCTTAAAGCGGGAGGGAACAATGAGCAGTTCTTC. Full variable domain (missing parts from reference TRBV7-8 and TRBJ2-1): GAGVSQSPRYKVAKRGQDVALRCDPISGHVSLFWYQQALGQGPEFLTYFQNEAQLDKSGLPSDRFFAERPEGSVSTLKIQRTQQEDSAVYLCASSLKAGGNNEQFFGPGTRLTVL.